Shown below are 24 T cell receptor beta chains from a single sample sequenced in a study of blood T cells in healthy people across ages. Combining a sample-barcoded 5' primer with a J-beta primer mix, a second PCR ran for 7 to 11 cycles. TCRdb independently ran MiXCR on the 5' RACE reads; one entry per CDR3 protein. The sample gives around 990,000 distinct CDR3 sequences, approximately 25% of which show up once; approximately 0.7% is in the top ten. These data were likewise used in another study, on T cells of mothers and their children.

Material for sequencing was blood. These receptors originate from a girl aged 2 to 10 in good health.

This rearrangement joins TRBV29-1 to TRBJ1-2; D might be TRBD1 (6 bases). This CDR3 region has 13 residues. Germline lookup yields CDR1 SQVTM and CDR2 ANQGSEA. The V end lost 6 bases, the J end lost 2 bases, and 13 bases lay between the germline ends. The CDR3 here is CSVVWTANYGYTF. In DNA, the CDR3 is TGCAGCGTCGTTTGGACAGCGAACTATGGCTACACCTTC.

This chain uses TRBV3-1 with TRBJ2-4, with D maybe TRBD1 (5 bases). The V and J ends lost 1 base and 4 bases respectively, with 11 bases between them. CDR1 and CDR2 from the germline V gene are LGHDT and YNNKEL (reference sequence). The CDR3 has 15 amino acids. CDR3 region: CASSQVGPTKNIQYF. For the CDR3, the DNA is TGTGCCAGCAGCCAAGTGGGGCCCACGAAAAACATTCAGTACTTC.

This chain uses TRBV27 with TRBJ1-1; weak D call: TRBD1 (5 bases). This CDR3 contains 13 residues. The germline V gene encodes CDR1 MNHEY and CDR2 SMNVEV (reference sequence). Trimming took 7 bases from V and 5 from J, leaving 14 bases between them. The CDR3 DNA sequence: TGTGCCAGCATCGGGGCAGGAAGTACTGAAGCTTTCTTT. The encoded protein is CASIGAGSTEAFF.

The J gene is TRBJ2-4, the V gene TRBV6-5; 9 bases map to TRBD2. The CDR3 length is 15 residues. J was trimmed by 5 bases and V by 6 bases; bases with no gene match: 8. The germline V gene has CDR1 MNHEY and CDR2 SVGAGI. The CDR3 region is CASRPPGLAENIQYF. DNA for the CDR3: TGTGCCAGCAGACCACCGGGACTAGCAGAAAACATTCAGTACTTC.

CDR3 nucleotide sequence: TGCAGCGTTGAGTCAGGGGAGGAGAACTACGAGCAGTACTTC. Translated, it gives CSVESGEENYEQYF. The V call is TRBV29-1, the J call TRBJ2-7; D could derive from TRBD1 or TRBD2 (6 bases each). The CDR3 length is 14 residues. From germline, CDR1 is SQVTM and CDR2 ANQGSEA. The ends were cut back, 3 bases at V and 3 bases at J, with 15 bases in the middle.

Details on this clonotype: An end of the junction differs from the germline gene, which may be a read error. The chain couples TRBV9 to TRBJ2-2, with 9 positions matching TRBD1. CDR1 is SGDLS and CDR2 is YYNGEE in the germline V gene. The CDR3 runs to 18 residues. The CDR3 spells CARHGDRVDYANTGELFF. The CDR3 bases are TGTGCCAGACATGGGGACAGGGTGGATTACGCGAACACCGGGGAGCTGTTCTTT.

V usage is TRBV4-3 and J usage is TRBJ2-4; the match to TRBD1 covers 7 bases. Germline CDR1 and CDR2: LGHNA and YSLEER. The J segment lost 8 bases and the V segment lost 5 bases, leaving 9 bases of the junction unmatched. CDR3 length: 14 residues. The CDR3 nucleotides are TGCGCCAGCAGCTTGACAGGGCCCTGGGACATTCAGTACTTC. Protein sequence: CASSLTGPWDIQYF.

This clonotype showed up just a few times. The chain has TRBV7-3 and TRBJ2-5, with 8 bases fitting TRBD2. V was clipped by 5 bases and J by 4 bases; unmatched bases: 6. Germline-derived CDR1 and CDR2 are SGHTA and FQGTGA. This CDR3 has 14 amino acids. This CDR3 reads CASSASGGSETQYF. As DNA, the CDR3 is TGTGCCAGCAGCGCCAGCGGGGGCTCAGAGACCCAGTACTTC.

This chain uses TRBV20-1 with TRBJ2-6; unclear D gene. The CDR3 has 15 residues. Per the germline V gene, CDR1 is DFQATT and CDR2 is SNEGSKA (reference sequence). Trimming removed 3 bases at V and 1 base at J, with 10 bases between. CDR3 sequence reads: CSASLVGSGANVLTF. The CDR3 DNA follows: TGCAGTGCTAGCTTGGTAGGATCTGGGGCCAACGTCCTGACTTTC.

This clonotype occurred a few times. The J gene is TRBJ1-1, the V gene TRBV12-3 or TRBV12-4; tentative D call: TRBD1 (6 bases). The CDR3 is 14 amino acids. V gave up 3 bases and J gave up 0 bases, with 8 bases separating them. The CDR3 DNA is TGTGCCAGCAGTTTCTGGGGGCTGAACACTGAAGCTTTCTTT. Translation: CASSFWGLNTEAFF.

This clonotype has just a few counts. CDR3 bases: TGTGCCAGCAGTCTCAAGTTGGCACCAGATACGCAGTATTTT. Its translation: CASSLKLAPDTQYF. The chain employs TRBV27 and TRBJ2-3; D gene unclear. V was cut by 5 bases and J by 4 bases, with 13 bases left in between. The CDR3 length is 14 residues. Germline V CDR1 and CDR2: MNHEY, SMNVEV (reference sequence).

The V and J genes are TRBV4-3 and TRBJ2-7, with 10 bases matching TRBD2. The J call could be wrong; TRBJ2-1 is a better fit for the DNA end. In germline, CDR1 is LGHNA, CDR2 YSLEER. The CDR3 runs 15 residues. The CDR3 DNA reads as TGCGCCAGCAGCCAAGACCTAGCGGGAGTCCGTGAGCAGTTCTTC. Translated: CASSQDLAGVREQFF.

This clonotype was recorded a few times. The rearrangement uses TRBV29-1 and TRBJ2-5; 7 bases agree with TRBD2. The J call could be wrong; TRBJ2-7 is a better fit for the DNA end. The CDR3 runs 13 residues. Germline values: CDR1 SQVTM, CDR2 ANQGSEA. The CDR3 is CSAEDGTTYEQYF. The CDR3 nucleotides are TGCAGCGCCGAAGACGGGACTACCTACGAGCAGTACTTC.

The J gene is TRBJ2-5, the V gene TRBV7-6; either TRBD1 or TRBD2 may fit D (5 bases each). The CDR3 consists of 15 residues. Germline CDR1 and CDR2: SGHVS and FNYEAQ. Trimming removed 0 bases at V and 4 bases at J, with 12 bases between. The CDR3 here is CASSLARSRGETQYF. In DNA, the CDR3 is TGTGCCAGCAGCTTAGCTAGGTCGAGGGGAGAGACCCAGTACTTC.

At least ten counts were recorded for this clonotype. This chain connects TRBV6-5 to TRBJ1-2; D uncertain. V gave up 2 bases and J gave up 6 bases, with 10 bases separating them. Germline V gene data show CDR1 as MNHEY and CDR2 as SVGAGI. CDR3 length: 13 amino acids. This chain's CDR3 is CASSYGQEDGYTF. CDR3 bases: TGTGCCAGCAGTTACGGGCAGGAAGATGGCTACACCTTC.

Points on this clonotype: Mismatch with germline at one junction end may stem from a read error. This chain joins TRBV7-2 and TRBJ2-2; D unclear. The germline CDR1 and CDR2 sequences are SGHTA and FQGNSA. The CDR3 runs 13 residues. CDR3 residues: CPNHAGYTGELFF. The CDR3 region has the DNA TGCCCGAACCACGCAGGTTACACCGGGGAGCTGTTTTTT.

This clonotype has a handful of counts. V gene TRBV3-1 combines with J gene TRBJ2-5; 8 bases agree with TRBD2. Germline CDR1 reads LGHDT; CDR2 reads YNNKEL (reference sequence). This CDR3 is built from 15 residues. J gave up 5 bases and V 7 bases, and 12 bases lay outside the gene matches. CDR3 sequence (DNA): TGTGCCAGCAAGCAGGGAGTCACGGGAGGGGAGACCCAGTACTTC. Its translation is CASKQGVTGGETQYF.

This clonotype has a handful of counts. The V call is TRBV29-1, the J call TRBJ2-1; D not certain. V was pared by 3 bases and J by 0 bases, with 9 bases between. The germline CDR1 and CDR2 sequences are SQVTM and ANQGSEA. The CDR3 length is 14 residues. CDR3 bases: TGCAGCGTTGATGTGATGAGCTCCTACAATGAGCAGTTCTTC. Protein product: CSVDVMSSYNEQFF.

The V call is TRBV3-1, the J call TRBJ2-1; 13 nucleotides align to TRBD2. This CDR3 has 16 residues. The junction had 7 bases not matched to a gene; V was cut back by 4 bases and J by 7 bases. The germline CDR1 and CDR2 sequences are LGHDT and YNNKEL (reference sequence). CDR3 amino acids: CASSLPGLAGTNEQFF. The CDR3 DNA reads as TGTGCCAGCAGCCTACCGGGACTAGCGGGAACAAATGAGCAGTTCTTC.

This clonotype was detected only a few times. The chain employs TRBV2 and TRBJ2-6; D unresolved. The V gene's germline CDR1 is SNHLY and CDR2 FYNNEI. The V and J ends lost 8 bases and 3 bases respectively, with 11 bases between them. There are 14 residues in the CDR3. The chain's CDR3 is CASPRGVGANVLTF. DNA of the CDR3: TGTGCCAGCCCCCGAGGAGTTGGGGCCAACGTCCTGACTTTC.

The genes are TRBV6-5 and TRBJ1-2; 9 nucleotides align to TRBD1. The germline CDR1 and CDR2 sequences are MNHEY and SVGAGI. V lost 6 bases and J lost 9; bases outside the gene matches: 11. The length of the CDR3 is 14 residues. This CDR3 is CASRPPGQGYRYTF. Here the CDR3 DNA reads TGTGCCAGCAGGCCACCGGGACAGGGTTATCGCTACACCTTC.

This clonotype has more than one count but fewer than ten. J is TRBJ2-3 and V is TRBV20-1; tentatively, D is TRBD1 or TRBD2 (5 bases each). CDR3 length equals 15 residues. The germline V and J ends were trimmed by 0 bases and 2 bases, with 12 bases remaining between them. Germline V gene lookup returns CDR1 DFQATT and CDR2 SNEGSKA (reference sequence). CDR3 loop: CSARDRDGYTDTQYF. The CDR3 DNA sequence: TGCAGTGCTAGAGATCGGGACGGATACACAGATACGCAGTATTTT.

This clonotype was counted only a few times. The rearrangement links TRBV5-5 to TRBJ2-7; D possibly uses TRBD1 or TRBD2 (5 bases each). With 4 bases removed from V and 2 bases from J, the gap between germline ends came to 16 bases. The CDR3 has 15 amino acids. The germline V gene encodes CDR1 SGHKS and CDR2 YYEKEE (reference sequence). CDR3 residues: CASSTLVGRTYEQYF. The CDR3, as DNA: TGTGCCAGCAGCACGCTAGTGGGACGCACCTACGAGCAGTACTTC.

A few counts support this clonotype. The chain links TRBV29-1 to TRBJ2-7, with D possibly being TRBD1 (5 bases). The V end was cut by 4 bases, the J end by 4 bases, with 11 bases between. The V gene's germline CDR1 is SQVTM and CDR2 ANQGSEA. The CDR3 is made up of 12 amino acids. CDR3 sequence (DNA): TGCAGCGTTGGACAGACTTTATACGAGCAGTACTTC. Encoded protein: CSVGQTLYEQYF.